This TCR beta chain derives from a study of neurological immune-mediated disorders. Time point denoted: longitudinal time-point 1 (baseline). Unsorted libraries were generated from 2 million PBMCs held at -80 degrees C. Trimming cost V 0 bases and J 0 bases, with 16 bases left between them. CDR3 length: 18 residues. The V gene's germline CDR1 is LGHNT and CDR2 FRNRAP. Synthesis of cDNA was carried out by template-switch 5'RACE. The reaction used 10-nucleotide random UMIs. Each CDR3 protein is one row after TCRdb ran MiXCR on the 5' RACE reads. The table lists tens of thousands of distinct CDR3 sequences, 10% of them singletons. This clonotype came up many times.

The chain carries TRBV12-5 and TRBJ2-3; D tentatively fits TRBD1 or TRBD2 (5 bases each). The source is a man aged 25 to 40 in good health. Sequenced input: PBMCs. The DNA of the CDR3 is TGTGCTAGTGGTTTGGTAAGGGACGGGGAAACCAGCACAGATACGCAGTATTTT. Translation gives CASGLVRDGETSTDTQYF. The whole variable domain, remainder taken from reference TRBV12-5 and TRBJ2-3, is DARVTQTPRHKVTEMGQEVTMRCQPILGHNTVFWYRQTMMQGLELLAYFRNRAPLDDSGMPKDRFSAEMPDATLATLKIQPSEPRDSAVYFCASGLVRDGETSTDTQYFGPGTRLTVL.